Listed below are T cell receptor beta chains from one sample, sequenced in a study of Ad26.COV2.S vaccination and SARS-CoV-2 variants. Sequencing used immunoSEQ multiplex PCR; TCRdb keeps in-frame clones, though not all of them. The sample holds 400,000 to 500,000 clones, more than 75% seen once. The specimen was peripheral blood, collected in a trial of Ad26.COV2.S vaccine versus placebo. These receptors originate from a person aged 18-60 years who received the Ad26.COV2.S COVID-19 vaccine or a placebo. The conserved cysteine and the conserved F or W are not part of the CDR3 here. D genes are given only for firm matches.

V,D,J,CDR3
TRBV9,-,TRBJ2-5,ASSPTVGGMETQY
TRBV7-9,-,TRBJ2-2,ASSLGRLQGDGTGELF
TRBV24-1,-,TRBJ2-2,ATSDFDTNTGELF
TRBV12-3/TRBV12-4,-,TRBJ2-3,ASTPVSTDTQY
TRBV11-2,TRBD1,TRBJ1-6,ASSDRDRRYNSPLH
TRBV7-9,TRBD1,TRBJ1-2,ASSSQDRLRSTNYGYT
TRBV2,-,TRBJ1-1,ASKIRQQMNTEAF
TRBV4-1,-,TRBJ1-4,ASSLGLRGEKLF
TRBV10-3,TRBD1,TRBJ1-4,AISGRDRDSKLF
TRBV7-8,-,TRBJ1-3,ASSFGAGSSGNTIY
TRBV6-7,-,TRBJ2-1,ARRGGRSSYNEQF